Described below is a single T cell receptor (beta chain) sequence and its context. Its antigen is not identified. The sample belongs to a study of human T cells and chemical hapten exposure. Turning to the study itself: The sensitizer, 2% DPC, was used on around 2 cm by around 2 cm of upper inner arm skin.

The time point: patch test 3, about 24 weeks after DPC sensitization. The treatment here: therapeutic diphenylcyclopropenone sensitization with weekly scalp DPC. Original processing notes: Samples contained a median of roughly 93,000 TCRs, with a range of roughly 20,000 to 690,600. TCRdb reanalysed the RACE reads using MiXCR and keeps one entry per CDR3 protein. Here the V and J calls rest on TCRdb's processing, not on the authors' analysis. The table lists roughly 60,000 distinct CDR3 sequences, about an eighth of them singletons. General observations from the study: Alopecia in the donors means their immune response may deviate from healthy people's. Expanded TCRs created a significantly greater count of big CDR3 similarity clusters than controls did.

Trimming took off 3 bases at V and 7 bases at J, with 7 bases between the two ends. Germline loops: CDR1 SGDLS, CDR2 YYNGEE. The CDR3 is made up of 12 amino acids. The sample in question was whole blood, obtained in connection with sensitization to the hapten diphenylcyclopropenone (DPC). This chain joins TRBV9 and TRBJ1-4; D is undetermined. The source is a man aged 30 to 45 with alopecia areata. Some clones in this sample may be carry-over from other donors' samples. CDR3 amino acids: CASSATPEKLFF. The CDR3 region has the DNA TGTGCCAGCAGCGCCACACCTGAAAAACTGTTTTTT.